Listed below are T cell receptor beta chains from one sample, sequenced in a study of beta chain features in type 1 diabetes. The protocol was immunoSEQ multiplex PCR, while the TCRdb copy is restricted to in-frame clones and leaves out a portion. The profile shows 600,000 to 700,000 clones, roughly an eighth of them singletons. Specimen: naive CD4+ T cells from blood. These receptors were collected from a man aged 25-45 years with type 1 diabetes. CDR3s include the opening cysteine and the closing phenylalanine or tryptophan. A D gene is named only where the DNA matches it firmly. Clone sizes are given selectively: once, few, many, or a class where the clone is expanded.

d_call | j_call | clone_size | v_call | cdr3_nt | cdr3_aa
NA | TRBJ2-6 | few | TRBV4-3 | TGCGCCAGCAGCCGGGATCTCCTGGGCTCTGGGGCCAACGTCCTGACTTTC | CASSRDLLGSGANVLTF
NA | TRBJ2-1 | few | TRBV9 | TGTGCCAGCAGCGTAGGTGGGGAATCCTACAATGAGCAGTTCTTC | CASSVGGESYNEQFF
NA | TRBJ1-5 | few | TRBV2 | TGTGCCAGCAGTGAAATGAGCAATCAGCCCCAGCATTTT | CASSEMSNQPQHF
TRBD1 | TRBJ1-2 | NA | TRBV7-9 | TGTGCCAGCGGAGACAGGGCCAACTATGGCTACACCTTC | CASGDRANYGYTF
TRBD1 | TRBJ2-3 | few | TRBV29-1 | TGCAGCGCCCGCCCGGGACAGGGCACAGATACGCAGTATTTT | CSARPGQGTDTQYF
TRBD2 | TRBJ2-5 | NA | TRBV7-3 | TGTGCCAGCAGCCCCGCGGCGGGGGGGCAGGAGACCCAGTACTTC | CASSPAAGGQETQYF
NA | TRBJ2-7 | NA | TRBV28 | TGTGCCAGCAATCGTCGTTGGGTCGTCGGCTCCTACGAGCAGTACTTC | CASNRRWVVGSYEQYF
NA | TRBJ2-1 | few | TRBV6-1 | TGTGCCAGCAGTGATGGCCAGGGGTACAATGAGCAGTTCTTC | CASSDGQGYNEQFF
NA | TRBJ1-5 | NA | TRBV30 | TGTGCCTGGAGCGCGGACAGCAATCAGCCCCAGCATTTT | CAWSADSNQPQHF
TRBD1 | TRBJ1-2 | few | TRBV4-3 | TGCGCCAGCAGCCAGTCGGGACAGGCAGTGGGTTTCTATGGCTACACCTTC | CASSQSGQAVGFYGYTF
NA | TRBJ2-2 | NA | TRBV6-5 | TGTGCCAGCAGCCGGGACTTCGTAAACACCGGGGAGCTGTTTTTT | CASSRDFVNTGELFF
TRBD1 | TRBJ2-7 | few | TRBV29-1 | TGCAGCGTTGATGACAGGAGGACAGGGGGGGACGAGCAGTACTTC | CSVDDRRTGGDEQYF
TRBD1 | TRBJ2-3 | NA | TRBV9 | TGTGCCAGCAGCGCCGACAGGGGTTGGACAGATACGCAGTATTTT | CASSADRGWTDTQYF
TRBD2 | TRBJ2-1 | once | TRBV5-4 | TGTGCCAGCAGCTTGAGCGGGGGCTACAATGAGCAGTTCTTC | CASSLSGGYNEQFF
NA | TRBJ2-1 | few | TRBV2 | TGTGCCAGCCTTGGACAGAGAAACAATGAGCAGTTCTTC | CASLGQRNNEQFF
NA | TRBJ2-6 | few | TRBV2 | TGTGCCAGCAGTGTTGCTGGGGCCAACGTCCTGACTTTC | CASSVAGANVLTF
TRBD1 | TRBJ1-2 | NA | TRBV27 | TGTGCCACTTCGTCCCGGGACAGGGGGCGCTTCGATGGCTACACCTTC | CATSSRDRGRFDGYTF
NA | TRBJ1-3 | few | TRBV28 | TGTGCCAGCACCCAACAGGGTTCCATATATTTT | CASTQQGSIYF
NA | TRBJ1-1 | NA | TRBV5-1 | TGCGCCAGCGGAACAGGGTCCACTGAAGCTTTCTTT | CASGTGSTEAFF
NA | TRBJ1-2 | NA | TRBV23-1 | TGCGCCAGCAGTCGACGCCGACGATCGACTAACTATGGCTACACCTTC | CASSRRRRSTNYGYTF
NA | TRBJ2-7 | NA | TRBV7-2 | TGTGCCAGCAGCCCCCGACTCTCCGAGCAGTACTTC | CASSPRLSEQYF
TRBD2 | TRBJ2-1 | few | TRBV5-1 | TGCGCCAGCAGCCAGGGACTAGCGGGGGGCGGCTATGAGCAGTTCTTC | CASSQGLAGGGYEQFF
TRBD1 | TRBJ2-7 | once | TRBV6-5 | TGTGCCAGCAGTACCAGGGGACAGGGAAGCTACGAGCAGTACTTC | CASSTRGQGSYEQYF
NA | TRBJ2-3 | NA | TRBV9 | TGTGCCAGCAGCGTCCTGGGACGGTCTAGGAGCACAGATACGCAGTATTTT | CASSVLGRSRSTDTQYF
TRBD2 | TRBJ2-3 | few | TRBV19 | TGTGCCAGTAGCGGGGGGGCCGGGACAGATACGCAGTATTTT | CASSGGAGTDTQYF
NA | TRBJ2-7 | few | TRBV13 | TGTGCCAGCAGCCATCGGACATTACACGAGCAGTACTTC | CASSHRTLHEQYF
TRBD1 | TRBJ1-1 | NA | TRBV7-9 | TGTGCCAGCAGCCCGGGACAGCTTAACACTGAAGCTTTCTTT | CASSPGQLNTEAFF
NA | TRBJ2-1 | few | TRBV5-1 | TGCGCCAGCAGCTTCGGCCTAGCCGATGAGCAGTTCTTC | CASSFGLADEQFF
NA | TRBJ2-7 | NA | TRBV28 | TGTGCCAGCAGTTTACCCGGGACACTTCCCCCCGAGCAGTACTTC | CASSLPGTLPPEQYF
TRBD2 | TRBJ2-3 | NA | TRBV25-1 | TGTGCCAGCAGTGAATGGCCTAGCGGGGGCCGGGGAGATACGCAGTATTTT | CASSEWPSGGRGDTQYF
NA | TRBJ2-1 | NA | TRBV7-9 | TGTGCCAGCAGCGGCTTAGGGGGATGGCAGTTCTTC | CASSGLGGWQFF
NA | TRBJ1-3 | few | TRBV7-9 | TGTGCCAGCAGCCTACAGGACTTCAGCTCTGGAAACACCATATATTTT | CASSLQDFSSGNTIYF
TRBD1 | TRBJ2-5 | few | TRBV19 | TGTGCCAGTAGCCCTCGGACAGGGATGCTCCAAGAGACCCAGTACTTC | CASSPRTGMLQETQYF
NA | TRBJ1-6 | few | TRBV7-9 | TGTGCCAGCAGCTTAGACAGTGCCCGCCGAAATTCACCCCTCCACTTT | CASSLDSARRNSPLHF
NA | TRBJ1-5 | NA | TRBV6-5 | TGTGCCAGCAGCCCACAGGGTAATCAGCCCCAGCATTTT | CASSPQGNQPQHF
TRBD1 | TRBJ1-6 | NA | TRBV11-1 | TGTGCCAGCAGCTTGGGACAGCCGAATTCACCCCTCCACTTT | CASSLGQPNSPLHF
NA | TRBJ2-2 | NA | TRBV9 | TGTGCCAGCAGCGAGGTGAACACCGGGGAGCTGTTTTTT | CASSEVNTGELFF
TRBD2 | TRBJ2-6 | NA | TRBV27 | TGTGCCAGCAGTGTACTAGCGGGGCGACTCTCTGGGGCCAACGTCCTGACTTTC | CASSVLAGRLSGANVLTF
TRBD1 | TRBJ2-3 | NA | TRBV4-3 | TGCGCCAGCAGCCAAGCGCTGACAGGGGTGGGACGGGATACGCAGTATTTT | CASSQALTGVGRDTQYF
NA | TRBJ1-6 | NA | TRBV5-6 | TGTGCCAGCAGCCCCGATAGATCACCCCTCCACTTT | CASSPDRSPLHF
TRBD1 | TRBJ1-4 | few | TRBV7-6 | TGTGCCAGCAGCCTCCGGACAGGGGCTAATGAAAAACTGTTTTTT | CASSLRTGANEKLFF
TRBD2 | TRBJ2-7 | NA | TRBV9 | TGTGCCAGCAGCGTAGCTATGGGACTATCCGAGCAGTACTTC | CASSVAMGLSEQYF
NA | TRBJ1-3 | few | TRBV5-1 | TGCGCCAGCAGCCTCGGGACAAGTGGAAACACCATATATTTT | CASSLGTSGNTIYF
TRBD1 | TRBJ1-4 | NA | TRBV10-3 | TGTGCCATCAGTGAGGGAACAGGGGGCTTGAGTGAAAAACTGTTTTTT | CAISEGTGGLSEKLFF
TRBD2 | TRBJ2-1 | NA | TRBV6-1 | TGTGCCAGCAGTGAAGGGAGCGGGGGCTACAATGAGCAGTTCTTC | CASSEGSGGYNEQFF
TRBD2 | TRBJ2-5 | few | TRBV5-1 | TGCGCCAGCAGCTTGTCACTAGCGGGGGACCAAGAGACCCAGTACTTC | CASSLSLAGDQETQYF
NA | TRBJ2-7 | NA | TRBV4-3 | TGCGCCAGCAGCCAAGATCGGAGGGCGCAGTACTTC | CASSQDRRAQYF
NA | TRBJ2-3 | NA | TRBV2 | TGTGCCAGCAGTGAGAGGGAGATTGGGGCAGATACGCAGTATTTT | CASSEREIGADTQYF
NA | TRBJ2-3 | few | TRBV4-3 | TGCGCCAGCAGCCAAGATGGGCAGGACACAGATACGCAGTATTTT | CASSQDGQDTDTQYF
NA | TRBJ2-4 | NA | TRBV19 | TGTGCCAGTAGTATCCATTTCTCGGGAAGTGGAGCCAAAAACATTCAGTACTTC | CASSIHFSGSGAKNIQYF